This T cell receptor beta chain was identified in a study of cytomegalovirus exposure and HLA in healthy donors. Looking at the study overall: The 120 or so validation repertoires were reported in a later analysis to have been generated on the same platform as the roughly 670 first-cohort repertoires. Broader study findings: Researchers counted over 150 TCR beta chains as cytomegalovirus-associated.

Sequencing used immunoSEQ multiplex PCR; TCRdb keeps in-frame clones, though not all of them. The top ten hold more than 1.5% of the sample, which has about 56,000 clones, 93% seen once. A remark on this clone: Its cognate antigen is unknown.

V lost 3 bases and J lost 0, with 3 bases in between. Per the germline V gene, CDR1 is DFQATT and CDR2 is SNEGSKA (reference sequence). The CDR3 is 11 residues long. The specimen sequenced was PBMCs. The TCR was taken from a woman aged 18 to 35 in good health and CMV-seropositive. The V and J genes are TRBV20-1 and TRBJ2-7; no clear D. Here the CDR3 reads CSASSSYEQYF. In nucleotides, the CDR3 is TGCAGTGCTAGTAGCTCCTACGAGCAGTACTTC.